This record looks at one TCR beta chain sequence and its context. The data were taken from a study of blood T cell repertoires in COVID-19. Assay used: immunoSEQ multiplex PCR; TCRdb lists only in-frame clones, some missing. The sample consists of around 430,000 clones, about 86% of them appearing once. The ends were cut back, 3 bases at V and 5 bases at J, with 9 bases in the middle. The length of the CDR3 is 12 residues. In germline, CDR1 is SGHRS, CDR2 YFSETQ. Recovered status in Cohort 3 required two negative PCRs, clearance, or symptom resolution. The J gene is TRBJ2-7, the V gene TRBV5-1; D possibly corresponds to TRBD2 (5 bases). Specimen: PBMCs or T cells enriched from blood (not recorded which). This sequence originates from a woman between 50 and 59 years old who had recovered from COVID-19. DNA of the CDR3: TGCGCCAGCAGCTGGATCGGGGACGAGCAGTACTTC. It yields the protein CASSWIGDEQYF. Drawing the rest from reference TRBV5-1 and TRBJ2-7, the complete variable domain is KAGVTQTPRYLIKTRGQQVTLSCSPISGHRSVSWYQQTPGQGLQFLFEYFSETQRNKGNFPGRFSGRQFSNSRSEMNVSTLELGDSALYLCASSWIGDEQYFGPGTRLTVT.